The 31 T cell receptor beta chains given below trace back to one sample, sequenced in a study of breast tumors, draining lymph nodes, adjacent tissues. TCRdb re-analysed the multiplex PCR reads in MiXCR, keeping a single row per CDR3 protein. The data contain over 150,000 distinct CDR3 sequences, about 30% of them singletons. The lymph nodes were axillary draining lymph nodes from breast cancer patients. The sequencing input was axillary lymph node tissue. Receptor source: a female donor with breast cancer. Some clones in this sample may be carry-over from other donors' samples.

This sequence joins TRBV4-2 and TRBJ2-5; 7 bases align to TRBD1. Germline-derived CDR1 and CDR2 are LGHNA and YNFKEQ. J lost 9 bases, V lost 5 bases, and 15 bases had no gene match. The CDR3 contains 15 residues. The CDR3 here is CASSDERQGSQPQYF. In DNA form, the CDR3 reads TGTGCCAGCAGCGACGAAAGACAGGGTAGTCAGCCCCAGTACTTC.

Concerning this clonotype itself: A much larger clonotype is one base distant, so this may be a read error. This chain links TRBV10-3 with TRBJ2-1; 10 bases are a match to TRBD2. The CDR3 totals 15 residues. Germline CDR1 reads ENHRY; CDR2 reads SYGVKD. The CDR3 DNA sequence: TGTGCCATCAGTGTTAGGGCTAGCGGGAGCAATGGGCAGTTCTTC. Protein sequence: CAISVRASGSNGQFF.

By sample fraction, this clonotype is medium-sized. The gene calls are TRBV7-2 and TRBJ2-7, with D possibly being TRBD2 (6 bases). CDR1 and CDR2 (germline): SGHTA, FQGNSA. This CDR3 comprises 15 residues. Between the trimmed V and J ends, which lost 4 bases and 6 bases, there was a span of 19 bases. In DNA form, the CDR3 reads TGTGCCAGCAGCTCCCGCCGACTAGAGTCGGGCGAGCAGTACTTC. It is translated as CASSSRRLESGEQYF.

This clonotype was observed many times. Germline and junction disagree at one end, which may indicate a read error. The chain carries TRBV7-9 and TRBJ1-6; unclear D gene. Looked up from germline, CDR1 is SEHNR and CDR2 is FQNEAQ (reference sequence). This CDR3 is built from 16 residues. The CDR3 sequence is CAISLRSSSYNSPLHF. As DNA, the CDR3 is TGTGCCATCAGCTTGAGGTCCAGCTCCTATAATTCACCCCTCCACTTT. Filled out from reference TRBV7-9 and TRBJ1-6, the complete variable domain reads DTGVSQNPRHKITKRGQNVTFRCDPISEHNRLYWYRQTLGQGPEFLTYFQNEAQLEKSRLLSDRFSAERPKGSFSTLEIQRTEQGDSAMYLCAISLRSSSYNSPLHFGNGTRLTVT.

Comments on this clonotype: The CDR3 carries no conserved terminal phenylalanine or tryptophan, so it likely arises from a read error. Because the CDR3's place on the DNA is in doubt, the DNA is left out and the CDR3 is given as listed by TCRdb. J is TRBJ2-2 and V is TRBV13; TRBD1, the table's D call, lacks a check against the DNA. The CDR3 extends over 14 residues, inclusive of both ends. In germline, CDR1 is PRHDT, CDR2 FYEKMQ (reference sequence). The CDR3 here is CATTGTGNTGELRI.

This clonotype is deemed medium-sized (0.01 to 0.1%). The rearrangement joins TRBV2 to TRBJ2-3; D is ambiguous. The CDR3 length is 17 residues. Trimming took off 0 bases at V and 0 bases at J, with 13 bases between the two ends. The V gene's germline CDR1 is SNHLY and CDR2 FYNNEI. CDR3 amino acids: CASSEASLLISTDTQYF. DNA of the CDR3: TGTGCCAGCAGTGAAGCCTCCCTGCTGATTAGCACAGATACGCAGTATTTT.

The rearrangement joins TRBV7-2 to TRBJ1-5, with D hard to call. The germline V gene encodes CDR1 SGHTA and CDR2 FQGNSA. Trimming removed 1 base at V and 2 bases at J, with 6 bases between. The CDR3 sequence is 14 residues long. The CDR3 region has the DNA TGTGCCAGCAGCTTAGTCGTGGGCAATCAGCCCCAGCATTTT. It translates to CASSLVVGNQPQHF. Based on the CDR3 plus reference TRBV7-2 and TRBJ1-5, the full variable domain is GAGVSQSPSNKVTEKGKDVELRCDPISGHTALYWYRQSLGQGLEFLIYFQGNSAPDKSGLPSDRFSAERTGGSVSTLTIQRTQQEDSAVYLCASSLVVGNQPQHFGDGTRLSIL.

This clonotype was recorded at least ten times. The CDR3 nucleotides are TGTGCCACGGGAACTTATCTCTACAATGAGCAGTTCTTC. This codes for CATGTYLYNEQFF. This chain links TRBV25-1 with TRBJ2-1; possible D gene TRBD2, 5 bases. Germline loops: CDR1 MGHDK, CDR2 SYGVNS. V was pared by 10 bases and J by 3 bases, with 13 bases between. The CDR3 has 13 residues. The full variable domain, with the rest looked up from reference TRBV25-1 and TRBJ2-1, is EADIYQTPRYLVIGTGKKITLECSQTMGHDKMYWYQQDPGMELHLIHYSYGVNSTEKGDLSSESTVSRIRTEHFPLTLESARPSHTSQYLCATGTYLYNEQFFGPGTRLTVL.

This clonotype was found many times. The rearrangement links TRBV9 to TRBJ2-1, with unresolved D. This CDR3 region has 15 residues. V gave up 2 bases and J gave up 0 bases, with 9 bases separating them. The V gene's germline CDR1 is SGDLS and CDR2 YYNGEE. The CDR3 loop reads CASSVGPYSYNEQFF. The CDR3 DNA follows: TGTGCCAGCAGCGTTGGTCCATACTCCTACAATGAGCAGTTCTTC.

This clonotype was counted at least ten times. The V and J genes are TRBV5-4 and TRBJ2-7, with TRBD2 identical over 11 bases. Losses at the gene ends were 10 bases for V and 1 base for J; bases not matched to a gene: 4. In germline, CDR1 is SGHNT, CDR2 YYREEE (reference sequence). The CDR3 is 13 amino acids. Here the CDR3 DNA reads TGTGCCTTAAGGACTAGCGGGTCCTACGAGCAGTACTTC. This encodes CALRTSGSYEQYF.

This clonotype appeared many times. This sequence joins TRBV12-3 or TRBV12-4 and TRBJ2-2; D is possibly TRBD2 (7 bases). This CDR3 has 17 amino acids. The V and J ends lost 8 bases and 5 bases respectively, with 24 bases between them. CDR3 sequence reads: CASLQSGGSRGTGELFF. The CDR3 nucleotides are TGTGCCAGCCTTCAATCGGGGGGCTCTAGGGGTACCGGGGAGCTGTTTTTT.

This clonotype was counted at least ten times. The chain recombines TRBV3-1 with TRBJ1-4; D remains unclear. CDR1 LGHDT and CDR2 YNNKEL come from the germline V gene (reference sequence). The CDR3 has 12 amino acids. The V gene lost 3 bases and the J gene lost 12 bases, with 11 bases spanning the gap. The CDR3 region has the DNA TGTGCCAGCAGCCATAAGAATGGGGAACTGTTTTTT. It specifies CASSHKNGELFF.

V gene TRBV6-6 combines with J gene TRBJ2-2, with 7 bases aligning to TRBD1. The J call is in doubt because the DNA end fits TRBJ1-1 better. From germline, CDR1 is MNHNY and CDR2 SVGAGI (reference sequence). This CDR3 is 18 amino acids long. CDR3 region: CASRLHGQADLMNTEAFF. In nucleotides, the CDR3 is TGTGCCAGCAGACTTCACGGACAGGCGGACCTAATGAACACTGAAGCTTTCTTT.

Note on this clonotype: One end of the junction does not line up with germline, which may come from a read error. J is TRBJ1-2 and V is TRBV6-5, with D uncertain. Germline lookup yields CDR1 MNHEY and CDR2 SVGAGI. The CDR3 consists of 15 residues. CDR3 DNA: TGTGCCAGCAGTCACTCCTACGACAAAGTCTATGGCTACACCTTC. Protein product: CASSHSYDKVYGYTF.

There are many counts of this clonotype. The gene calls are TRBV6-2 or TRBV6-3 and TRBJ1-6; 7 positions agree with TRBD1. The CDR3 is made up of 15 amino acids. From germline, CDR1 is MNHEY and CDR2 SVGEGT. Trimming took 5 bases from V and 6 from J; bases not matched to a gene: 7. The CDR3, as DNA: TGTGCCAGCAGTGTCGGACAGGTCACTAATTCACCCCTCCACTTT. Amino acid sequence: CASSVGQVTNSPLHF.

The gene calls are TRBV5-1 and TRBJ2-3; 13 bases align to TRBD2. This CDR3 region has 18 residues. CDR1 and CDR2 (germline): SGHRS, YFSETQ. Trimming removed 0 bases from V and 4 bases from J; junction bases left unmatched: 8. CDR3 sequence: CASSLGLAGGGFPDTQYF. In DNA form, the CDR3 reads TGCGCCAGCAGCTTGGGACTAGCGGGAGGCGGGTTCCCAGATACGCAGTATTTT. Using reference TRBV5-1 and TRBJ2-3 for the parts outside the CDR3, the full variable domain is KAGVTQTPRYLIKTRGQQVTLSCSPISGHRSVSWYQQTPGQGLQFLFEYFSETQRNKGNFPGRFSGRQFSNSRSEMNVSTLELGDSALYLCASSLGLAGGGFPDTQYFGPGTRLTVL.

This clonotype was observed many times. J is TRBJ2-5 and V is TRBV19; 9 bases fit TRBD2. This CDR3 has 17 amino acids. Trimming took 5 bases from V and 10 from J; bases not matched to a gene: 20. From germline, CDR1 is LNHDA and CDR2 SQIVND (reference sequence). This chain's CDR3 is CASSRPGSGGFRTRQYF. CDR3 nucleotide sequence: TGTGCCAGTAGTCGTCCCGGAAGCGGGGGGTTTCGGACTCGCCAGTACTTC.

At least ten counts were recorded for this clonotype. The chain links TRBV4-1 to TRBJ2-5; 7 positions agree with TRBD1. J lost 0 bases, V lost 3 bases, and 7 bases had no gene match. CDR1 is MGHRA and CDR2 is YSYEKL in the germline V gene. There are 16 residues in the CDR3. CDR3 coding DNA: TGCGCCAGCAGCCACCTCTTCGGACAGGACCAAGAGACCCAGTACTTC. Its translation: CASSHLFGQDQETQYF.

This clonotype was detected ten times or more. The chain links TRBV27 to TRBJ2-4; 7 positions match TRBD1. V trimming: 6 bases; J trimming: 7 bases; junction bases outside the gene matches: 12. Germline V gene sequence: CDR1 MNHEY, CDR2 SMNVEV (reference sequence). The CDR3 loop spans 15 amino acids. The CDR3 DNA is TGTGCCAGCAGGAAGAACCGGGACAGCCTCAACATTCAGTACTTC. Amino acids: CASRKNRDSLNIQYF.

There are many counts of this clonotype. CDR3 bases: TGTGCCAGCAGCCGCGGGACTACCTATACAGATACGCAGTATTTT. Translating it yields CASSRGTTYTDTQYF. The chain is built from TRBV7-3 and TRBJ2-3, with 7 nucleotides matching TRBD2. CDR1 SGHTA and CDR2 FQGTGA come from the germline V gene. CDR3 length equals 15 residues. J gave up 3 bases and V 5 bases, and 8 bases lay outside the gene matches.

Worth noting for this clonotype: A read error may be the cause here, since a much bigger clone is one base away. The chain's CDR3 is CSARGPRLASTDTQYF. The CDR3 DNA follows: TGCAGTGCTAGAGGCCCCCGGTTAGCTAGCACAGATACGCAGTATTTT. The chain links TRBV20-1 to TRBJ2-3; no firm D call. The CDR3 runs 16 residues. The V gene lost 1 base and the J gene lost 0 bases, with 14 bases spanning the gap. Germline CDR1 DFQATT, CDR2 SNEGSKA (reference sequence).

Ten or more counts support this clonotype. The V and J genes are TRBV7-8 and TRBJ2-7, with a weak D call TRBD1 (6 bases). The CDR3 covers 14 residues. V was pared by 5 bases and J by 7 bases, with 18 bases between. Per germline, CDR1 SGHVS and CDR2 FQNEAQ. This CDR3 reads CASSRQDLFTEQYF. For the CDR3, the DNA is TGTGCCAGCAGCCGACAGGACTTATTTACAGAGCAGTACTTC. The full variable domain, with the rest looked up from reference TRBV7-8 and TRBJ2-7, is GAGVSQSPRYKVAKRGQDVALRCDPISGHVSLFWYQQALGQGPEFLTYFQNEAQLDKSGLPSDRFFAERPEGSVSTLKIQRTQQEDSAVYLCASSRQDLFTEQYFGPGTRLTVT.

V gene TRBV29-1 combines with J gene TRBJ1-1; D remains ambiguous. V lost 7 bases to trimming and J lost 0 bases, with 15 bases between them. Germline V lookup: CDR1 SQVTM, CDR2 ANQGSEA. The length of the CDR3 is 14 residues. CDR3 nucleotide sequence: TGCAGCGCTTCAATAGACGGTCTGAACACTGAAGCTTTCTTT. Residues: CSASIDGLNTEAFF.

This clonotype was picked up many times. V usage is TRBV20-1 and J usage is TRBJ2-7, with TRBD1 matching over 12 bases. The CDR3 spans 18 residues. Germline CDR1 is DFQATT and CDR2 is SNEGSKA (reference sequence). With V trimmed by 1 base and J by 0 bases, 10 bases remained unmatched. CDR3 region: CSARVIWDRGLSSYEQYF. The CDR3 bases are TGCAGTGCTAGAGTTATATGGGACAGGGGGCTTAGCTCCTACGAGCAGTACTTC.

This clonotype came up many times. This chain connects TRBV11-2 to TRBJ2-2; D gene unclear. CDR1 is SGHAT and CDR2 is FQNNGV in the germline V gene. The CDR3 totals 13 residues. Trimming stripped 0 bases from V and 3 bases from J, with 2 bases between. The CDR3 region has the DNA TGTGCCAGCAGCTTAGACTACACCGGGGAGCTGTTTTTT. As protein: CASSLDYTGELFF.

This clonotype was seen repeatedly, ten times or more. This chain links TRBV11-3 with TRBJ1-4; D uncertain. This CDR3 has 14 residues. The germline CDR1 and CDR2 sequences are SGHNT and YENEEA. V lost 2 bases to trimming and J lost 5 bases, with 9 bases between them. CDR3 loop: CASSLYNENEKLFF. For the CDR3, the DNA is TGTGCCAGCAGCTTATACAACGAAAATGAAAAACTGTTTTTT.

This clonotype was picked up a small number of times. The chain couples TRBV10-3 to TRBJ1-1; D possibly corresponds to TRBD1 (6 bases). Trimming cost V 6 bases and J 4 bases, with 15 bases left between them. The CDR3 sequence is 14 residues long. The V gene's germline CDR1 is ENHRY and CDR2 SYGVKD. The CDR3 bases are TGTGCCATCAGCCGATGGGAAGGGGGCACTGAAGCTTTCTTT. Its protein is CAISRWEGGTEAFF.

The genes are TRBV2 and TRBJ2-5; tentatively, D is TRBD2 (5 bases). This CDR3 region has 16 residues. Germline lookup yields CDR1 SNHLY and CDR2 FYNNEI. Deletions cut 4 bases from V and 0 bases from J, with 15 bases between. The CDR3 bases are TGTGCCAGCAGTGCTAGAGACACTAGGGACCAAGAGACCCAGTACTTC. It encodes CASSARDTRDQETQYF.

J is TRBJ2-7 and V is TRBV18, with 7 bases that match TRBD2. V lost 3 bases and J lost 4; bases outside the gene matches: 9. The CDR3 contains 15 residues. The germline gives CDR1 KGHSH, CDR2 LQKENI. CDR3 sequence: CASSPPKAGVYEQYF. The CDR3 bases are TGTGCCAGCTCACCGCCTAAGGCGGGGGTATACGAGCAGTACTTC. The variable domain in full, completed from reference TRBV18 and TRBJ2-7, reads NAGVMQNPRHLVRRRGQEARLRCSPMKGHSHVYWYRQLPEEGLKFMVYLQKENIIDESGMPKERFSAEFPKEGPSILRIQQVVRGDSAAYFCASSPPKAGVYEQYFGPGTRLTVT.

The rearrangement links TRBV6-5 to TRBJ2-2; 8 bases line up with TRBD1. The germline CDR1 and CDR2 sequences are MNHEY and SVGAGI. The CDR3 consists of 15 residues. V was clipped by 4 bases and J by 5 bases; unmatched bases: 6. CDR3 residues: CASSFGQGLTGELFF. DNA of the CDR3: TGTGCCAGCAGTTTTGGACAGGGATTAACCGGGGAGCTGTTTTTT.

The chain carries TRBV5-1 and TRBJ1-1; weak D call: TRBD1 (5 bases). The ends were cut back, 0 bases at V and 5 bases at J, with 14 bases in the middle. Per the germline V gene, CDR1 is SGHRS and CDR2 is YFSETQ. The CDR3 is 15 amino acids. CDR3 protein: CASSLEGTGLTEAFF. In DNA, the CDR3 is TGCGCCAGCAGCTTGGAAGGGACGGGGCTAACTGAAGCTTTCTTT.